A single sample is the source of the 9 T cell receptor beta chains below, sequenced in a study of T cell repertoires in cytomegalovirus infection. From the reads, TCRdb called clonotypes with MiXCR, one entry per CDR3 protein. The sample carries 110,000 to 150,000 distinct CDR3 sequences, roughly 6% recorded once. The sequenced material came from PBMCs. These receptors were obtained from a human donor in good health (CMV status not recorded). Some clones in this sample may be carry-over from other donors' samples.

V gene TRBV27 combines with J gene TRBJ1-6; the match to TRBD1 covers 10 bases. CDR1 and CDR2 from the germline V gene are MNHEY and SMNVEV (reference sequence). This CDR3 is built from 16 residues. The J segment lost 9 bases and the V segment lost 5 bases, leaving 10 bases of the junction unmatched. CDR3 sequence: CASSPRTGGYGSPLHF. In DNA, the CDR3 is TGTGCCAGCAGTCCGCGGACAGGGGGATACGGTTCACCCCTCCACTTT.

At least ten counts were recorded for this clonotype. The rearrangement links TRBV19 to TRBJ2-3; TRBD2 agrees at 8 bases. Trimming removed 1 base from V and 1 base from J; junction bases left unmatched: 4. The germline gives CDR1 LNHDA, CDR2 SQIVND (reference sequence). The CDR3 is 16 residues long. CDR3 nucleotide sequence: TGTGCCAGTAGTATAGCCGGGACTAGGGGCACAGATACGCAGTATTTT. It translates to CASSIAGTRGTDTQYF.

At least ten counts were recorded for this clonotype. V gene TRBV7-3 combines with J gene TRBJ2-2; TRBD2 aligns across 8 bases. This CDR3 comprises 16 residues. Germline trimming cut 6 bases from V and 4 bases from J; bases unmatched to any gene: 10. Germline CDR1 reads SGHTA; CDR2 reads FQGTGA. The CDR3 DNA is TGTGCCAGCAGTCAGACGGGGGGGCCTGGCACCGGGGAGCTGTTTTTT. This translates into CASSQTGGPGTGELFF.

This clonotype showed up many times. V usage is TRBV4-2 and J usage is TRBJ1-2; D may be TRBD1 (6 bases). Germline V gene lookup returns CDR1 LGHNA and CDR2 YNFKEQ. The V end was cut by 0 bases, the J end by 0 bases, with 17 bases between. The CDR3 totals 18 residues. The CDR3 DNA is TGTGCCAGCAGCCAAGAAGGGGGACACATTTTCTCTAACTATGGCTACACCTTC. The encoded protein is CASSQEGGHIFSNYGYTF.

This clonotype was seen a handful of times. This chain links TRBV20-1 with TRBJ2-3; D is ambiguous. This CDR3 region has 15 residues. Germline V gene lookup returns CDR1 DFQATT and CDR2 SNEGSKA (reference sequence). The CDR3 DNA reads TGCAGCGCACCCCCCGGGCCTCAACTTTCAGATACGCAGTATTTT. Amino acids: CSAPPGPQLSDTQYF.

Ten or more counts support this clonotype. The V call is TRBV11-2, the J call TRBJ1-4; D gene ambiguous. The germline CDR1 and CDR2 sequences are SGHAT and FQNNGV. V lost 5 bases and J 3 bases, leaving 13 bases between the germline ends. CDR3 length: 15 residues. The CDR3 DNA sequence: TGTGCCAGCAGCGCAAACCTTCTGGCTAATGAAAAACTGTTTTTT. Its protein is CASSANLLANEKLFF.

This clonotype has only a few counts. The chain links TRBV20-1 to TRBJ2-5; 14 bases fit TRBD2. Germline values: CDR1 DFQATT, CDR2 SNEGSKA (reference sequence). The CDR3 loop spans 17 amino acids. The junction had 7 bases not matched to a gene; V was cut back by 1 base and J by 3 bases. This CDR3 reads CSARGSWGLAGEETQYF. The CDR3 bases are TGCAGTGCTAGAGGGAGTTGGGGACTAGCGGGGGAAGAGACCCAGTACTTC.

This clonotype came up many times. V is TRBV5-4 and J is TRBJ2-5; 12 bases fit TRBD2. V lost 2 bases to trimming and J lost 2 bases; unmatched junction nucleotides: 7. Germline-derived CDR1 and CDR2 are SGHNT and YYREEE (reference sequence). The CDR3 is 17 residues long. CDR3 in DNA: TGTGCCAGCAGCTTAACTAGCGGGGGGTCCTTTCAAGAGACCCAGTACTTC. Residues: CASSLTSGGSFQETQYF.

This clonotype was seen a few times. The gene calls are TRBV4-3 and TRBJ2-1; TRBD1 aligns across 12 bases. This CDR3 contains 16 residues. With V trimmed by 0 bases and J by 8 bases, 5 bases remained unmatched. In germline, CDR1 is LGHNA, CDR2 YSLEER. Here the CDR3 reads CASSQDLGTGGHEQFF. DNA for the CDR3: TGCGCCAGCAGCCAAGATCTCGGGACAGGGGGCCATGAGCAGTTCTTC.